The source of this TCR beta chain is a study of identical twins (dated by TCRdb to the mid-2010s). A note on the overall study: To test whether fetal clonotypes persist, this study deep-sequenced TCR alpha and beta repertoires from monozygotic twins, from unrelated adults of various ages, and from cord blood. Replicate twin experiments were performed at different times using different library preparation protocols to rule out contamination. Study-wide findings and limitations: Abundant cord blood beta clonotypes had fewer insertions, young adult naive repertoires showed a similar but weaker trend, and memory repertoires showed no such trend. Compared with coincidental sharing between unrelated individuals, out-of-frame TCR alpha sequences shared between twins showed an excess of sequences with low generation probability. Recombination models systematically underestimated out-of-frame TCR alpha sharing in monozygotic twins but agreed with sharing between unrelated individuals. Conclusions relied on cross-sectional statistical analysis, since the same donors could not be followed over many years. Zero-insertion analyses could be partly confounded by invariant T cells such as MAIT and iNKT, although diverse VJ usage argued against such confounding for most clonotypes. In beta out-of-frame sequences, excess twin sharing was weaker, because having fewer shared sequences lowered the signal-to-noise ratio.

The CDR3 runs 14 amino acids, cysteine and phenylalanine included. The CDR3 DNA has 42 bases and is translated from base 1. The germline V gene yields SGHVS for CDR1 and FQNEAQ for CDR2. Relative to germline, V is missing 9 bases and J is missing 3 bases, with 11 bases of the junction outside any gene match. Libraries were built with 5' RACE. Sequencing relied on an Illumina HiSeq 2000. Template switching introduced a universal primer binding site; the final cDNA contained a unique molecular identifier, enabling accurate counting of TCR cDNA molecules. First-strand cDNA for TCR alpha and beta chains was synthesized from specific primers in the conserved constant-segment region. Each cDNA library was double barcoded, with a SMART-Mk sample barcode plus Illumina barcodes, to control for contamination. TruSeq adapter sequences, together with Illumina sample barcodes, were added in two successive PCR steps. Sequencing of the TCR alpha and beta cDNA libraries was done on the Illumina HiSeq platform using custom primers. In the source study's methods: Unique molecular identifiers were extracted from raw reads with MiGEC, and CDR3 positions were determined with MiXCR. Recombination models were inferred per individual with the repgenHMM and IGoR tools using an EM algorithm. Shared clonotypes were analyzed with the tcR package in R, and sharing was normalized by the product of cloneset sizes. To study raw recombination free of thymic and clonal selection effects, out-of-frame nonproductive sequences were analyzed. TCRdb applied fastp at Q25 and MiXCR to the public reads, then kept only in-frame beta chains. One record per CDR3 amino acid sequence lists the most common genes and DNA. What appears here as the V and J calls and clone size reflects TCRdb's work, not the paper's. Here the sample has some 200,000 distinct CDR3 sequences; 7.5% occur a single time. Less than 2.5% of the sample lies in the top ten.

Every donor was a healthy Caucasian. Three pairs of female monozygotic twins, all aged about 18 to 30 years, were included in the twin cohort. Miltenyi CD45RO+ enrichment and human naive T-cell isolation kits were used to isolate memory (CD45RO+) and naive T cells from PBMC. This clonotype appeared a few times. The specificity of this receptor is unknown. No base-level quality is on record; no much larger clone is a single base apart. These data are also associated with another study on yellow fever vaccine responses in identical twins. The other study reports the following: According to the authors, the vaccine-induced T cell response in identical twins seemed to be partly convergent and partly specific to each individual. Focusing on identical twins, the study followed the T cell clones that responded to the vaccine, and did so with precision.

Material for sequencing was memory (CD45RO+) T cells sorted from blood. Sample cell subset or site, as interpreted from the label and publication: CD45RO+ enriched T cells. This sequence was found in a woman younger than 35 in good health. The V and J segments used are TRBV7-8 and TRBJ2-7; 7 bases in the junction line up with TRBD2. The nucleotide sequence reads TGTGCCAGGGAAGCGCAGGGACTAAACTACGAGCAGTACTTC. It encodes CAREAQGLNYEQYF. Joined to the reference TRBV7-8 and TRBJ2-7 proteins, this CDR3 gives the full variable domain: GAGVSQSPRYKVAKRGQDVALRCDPISGHVSLFWYQQALGQGPEFLTYFQNEAQLDKSGLPSDRFFAERPEGSVSTLKIQRTQQEDSAVYLCAREAQGLNYEQYFGPGTRLTVT.